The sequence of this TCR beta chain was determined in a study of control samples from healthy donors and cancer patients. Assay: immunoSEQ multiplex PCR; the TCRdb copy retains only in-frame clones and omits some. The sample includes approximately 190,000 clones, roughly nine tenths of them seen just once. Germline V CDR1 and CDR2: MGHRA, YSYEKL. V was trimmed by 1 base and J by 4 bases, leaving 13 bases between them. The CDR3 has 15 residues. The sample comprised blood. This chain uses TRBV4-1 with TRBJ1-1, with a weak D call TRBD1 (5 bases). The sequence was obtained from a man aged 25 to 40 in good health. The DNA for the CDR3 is TGCGCCAGCAGCCAAGGTCCCGGGGCGGGCACTGAAGCTTTCTTT. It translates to CASSQGPGAGTEAFF.